What follows are 8 T cell receptor beta chains derived from one specimen sequenced in a study of cytomegalovirus exposure and HLA in healthy donors. The PCR had 60 Vbeta and 13 Jbeta primers. Clones were read by immunoSEQ multiplex PCR, and TCRdb kept only the in-frame ones, dropping some. The sample has about 200,000 clones, 79% seen once; the top ten hold 3.5% to 5%. The sample consisted of PBMCs. Receptors were obtained from a woman under 40 in good health and CMV-seropositive.

The chain employs TRBV11-3 and TRBJ2-2; 8 bases fit TRBD1. V was pared by 5 bases and J by 6 bases, with 11 bases of the junction left unmatched. Germline loops: CDR1 SGHNT, CDR2 YENEEA. The CDR3 spans 16 residues. Here the CDR3 reads CASSITWTGLAGELFF. The CDR3 nucleotides read TGTGCCAGCAGCATCACCTGGACAGGGTTGGCCGGGGAGCTGTTTTTT.

This clone was picked up one time. V is TRBV10-1 and J is TRBJ2-3, with D possibly TRBD2 on 6 matching bases. The germline V gene has CDR1 WNHNN and CDR2 SYGVQD (reference sequence). The CDR3 sequence is 15 residues long. The V end lost 10 bases, the J end lost 2 bases, and 19 bases lay between the germline ends. The chain's CDR3 is CANPDSGTLTDTQYF. CDR3 DNA sequence: TGCGCCAACCCCGATAGCGGAACTCTCACAGATACGCAGTATTTT.

The chain is built from TRBV11-3 and TRBJ2-5, with a weak D call TRBD1 (5 bases). This CDR3 is 17 amino acids long. Trimming stripped 1 base from V and 0 bases from J, with 15 bases between. CDR1 and CDR2 from the germline V gene are SGHNT and YENEEA. The CDR3 sequence is CASSLGIGRAYQETQYF. In DNA, the CDR3 is TGTGCCAGCAGCTTAGGAATAGGCAGGGCATACCAAGAGACCCAGTACTTC. The variable domain in full, with the rest retrieved from reference TRBV11-3 and TRBJ2-5, is EAGVVQSPRYKIIEKKQPVAFWCNPISGHNTLYWYLQNLGQGPELLIRYENEEAVDDSQLPKDRFSAERLKGVDSTLKIQPAELGDSAVYLCASSLGIGRAYQETQYFGPGTRLLVL.

This clone has a handful of counts. The rearrangement uses TRBV29-1 and TRBJ2-1; 9 nucleotides line up with TRBD2. Germline V gene sequence: CDR1 SQVTM, CDR2 ANQGSEA. CDR3 length equals 15 residues. After removal of 4 bases from V and 6 bases from J, the junction contained 10 bases not matched to a gene. The CDR3 sequence: CSVGVAGVGPNEQFF. The CDR3 DNA sequence: TGCAGCGTTGGTGTAGCGGGAGTAGGGCCCAATGAGCAGTTCTTC.

The chain's CDR3 is CASSLAYLTEQYF. CDR3 DNA sequence: TGTGCCAGCAGCTTGGCCTATCTTACCGAGCAGTACTTC. The chain recombines TRBV5-5 with TRBJ2-7; D is ambiguous. V lost 0 bases and J 6 bases, leaving 10 bases between the germline ends. This CDR3 has 13 residues. Germline assignment: CDR1 SGHKS and CDR2 YYEKEE (reference sequence).

V and J are TRBV5-5 and TRBJ1-1, with a weak D call TRBD1 (5 bases). Germline V CDR1 and CDR2: SGHKS, YYEKEE (reference sequence). The CDR3 consists of 15 residues. V lost 0 bases and J 0 bases, leaving 9 bases between the germline ends. The CDR3 nucleotides read TGTGCCAGCAGCTTGGGGCCACAGGTGAACACTGAAGCTTTCTTT. This gives the protein CASSLGPQVNTEAFF.

This clone was seen only once. The chain recombines TRBV6-1 with TRBJ2-4, with 9 bases fitting TRBD2. The CDR3 is 15 residues long. V lost 7 bases, J lost 4 bases, and 8 bases stayed unmatched. The germline V gene encodes CDR1 MNHNS and CDR2 SASEGT. CDR3 sequence reads: CASISGGVPKNIQYF. The CDR3 DNA reads TGTGCCAGCATTAGCGGGGGAGTCCCAAAAAACATTCAGTACTTC.

This clone was seen a handful of times. The rearrangement links TRBV6-5 to TRBJ2-1, with a weak D call TRBD2 (5 bases). Trimming took off 2 bases at V and 7 bases at J, with 15 bases between the two ends. CDR3 length equals 15 residues. The V gene's germline CDR1 is MNHEY and CDR2 SVGAGI. The CDR3 nucleotides are TGTGCCAGCAGTTACCAAGCGGCTGTAGTGAATGAGCAGTTCTTC. Translation: CASSYQAAVVNEQFF.